This T cell receptor (beta chain) was recorded in a study of blood T cell repertoires in COVID-19. How the authors handled the data: Scientists estimated how many nucleated cells there were by amplifying reference gene primers. The table came from immunoSEQ multiplex PCR; TCRdb's copy has only in-frame clones and leaves some out. Clonal size and the V and J genes are those of that table, whereas D and trimming came from the DNA. The sample records 120,000 or so clones, more than 75% being singletons. The clonotype originates from a man aged 55-75 years with acute or convalescent COVID-19. Specimen: peripheral blood.

The CDR3 reads CASSQEYPSSPLHF. CDR3 DNA: TGTGCCAGCAGCCAAGAGTACCCGAGTTCACCCCTCCACTTT. This rearrangement joins TRBV3-1 (or the pseudogene TRBV3-2) to TRBJ1-6; D gene unclear. Trimming took 0 bases from V and 9 from J, leaving 9 bases between them. This CDR3 contains 14 residues. Germline loops: CDR1 LGHDT, CDR2 YNNKEL (reference sequence).